Listed below are T cell receptor beta chains from one sample, sequenced in a study of T-cell memory formation after mild COVID-19. TCRdb analysed the 5' RACE reads with MiXCR anew, one entry per CDR3 protein. The sample lists just over 400,000 distinct CDR3 sequences, around a quarter occurring once. The sequencing input was PBMCs or a T cell subset sorted from them (not recorded which). The receptor set was obtained from an adult woman who had mild COVID-19 (a few samples of this study predate the infection). Cell type and time point are not known. The CDR3 runs from the conserved cysteine through the conserved F or W.

J: TRBJ2-5; V: TRBV5-6; CDR3: CASTLSETALGFETQYF
J: TRBJ1-5; V: TRBV12-3/TRBV12-4; CDR3: CASSLTTGVGFQPQHF
J: TRBJ1-1; V: TRBV20-1; CDR3: CSARDSYSTEAFF
J: TRBJ2-7; V: TRBV25-1; CDR3: CASSDGLAASYEQYF
J: TRBJ1-1; V: TRBV6-1; CDR3: CASSLINGQGTEAFF
J: TRBJ2-2; V: TRBV7-3; CDR3: CASSRQGPNTGELFF
J: TRBJ2-2; V: TRBV19; CDR3: CASRSDRAGELFF
J: TRBJ2-1; V: TRBV23-1; CDR3: CASSGQGESSYNEQFF
J: TRBJ2-1; V: TRBV24-1; CDR3: CATSDQGSNNEQFF
J: TRBJ1-1; V: TRBV18; CDR3: CASSRRTVMNTEAFF
J: TRBJ1-2; V: TRBV6-5; CDR3: CASSQGAGDGYTF
J: TRBJ1-2; V: TRBV3-1; CDR3: CASSQGGAGYGYTF
J: TRBJ2-1; V: TRBV2; CDR3: CASSLRTSPHNEQFF
J: TRBJ1-1; V: TRBV11-2; CDR3: CASSWDRGDTEAFF
J: TRBJ1-5; V: TRBV6-1; CDR3: CASSDGPGGGNQPQHF
J: TRBJ1-1; V: TRBV29-1; CDR3: CSVAGQLMNTEAFF
J: TRBJ2-1; V: TRBV5-1; CDR3: CASSLSGGTQFF
J: TRBJ1-2; V: TRBV21-1; CDR3: CACPGGSKGYTF
J: TRBJ2-7; V: TRBV3-1; CDR3: CASSPGLRTYEQYF
J: TRBJ1-1; V: TRBV7-3; CDR3: CASSSTGTTEAFF
J: TRBJ1-1; V: TRBV6-6; CDR3: CASRHGHQEAFF
J: TRBJ2-1; V: TRBV5-1; CDR3: CASSLDAGGGEQFF
J: TRBJ2-7; V: TRBV15; CDR3: CATSRGPGQAPYEQYF
J: TRBJ1-2; V: TRBV7-2; CDR3: CASSPPGVNYGYTF
J: TRBJ2-5; V: TRBV28; CDR3: CASSISLRTSFETQYF
J: TRBJ2-2; V: TRBV7-3; CDR3: CASSSKYTGELFF
J: TRBJ2-7; V: TRBV7-6; CDR3: CASSLAGDWYEQYF
J: TRBJ2-7; V: TRBV18; CDR3: CASSLGEAGLSYEQYF
J: TRBJ2-1; V: TRBV20-1; CDR3: CSGTSGNYEQFF
J: TRBJ2-2; V: TRBV29-1; CDR3: CSVEDRTNTGELFF
J: TRBJ1-2; V: TRBV6-2/TRBV6-3; CDR3: CASRDRSNYGYTF
J: TRBJ1-2; V: TRBV4-1; CDR3: CASSQTDTRNYGYTF
J: TRBJ1-2; V: TRBV9; CDR3: CASSAYTGVYGYTF